The 14 T cell receptor beta chains below come from one sample, sequenced in a study of monozygotic twins with inflammatory bowel disease. TCRdb reanalyzed the 5' RACE reads and collapses them to one entry per CDR3 protein, without DNA. This specimen shows about 380,000 distinct CDR3 sequences; the ten leading clones hold just over 2.5%. The sequenced sample was blood. Source of these receptors: a human donor with ulcerative colitis or Crohn's disease, or a healthy co-twin of an affected twin (not recorded which).

The rearrangement links TRBV7-3 to TRBJ2-7; TCRdb's D call, TRBD1, is unchecked because there is no DNA. This CDR3 has 16 residues. Germline CDR1 SGHTA, CDR2 FQGTGA. CDR3 protein: CASSLRGAPREGEQYF.

The chain is built from TRBV15 and TRBJ1-1; as DNA is missing, the TRBD1 call by TCRdb cannot be tested. Germline V gene sequence: CDR1 LNHNV, CDR2 YYDKDF (reference sequence). This CDR3 comprises 15 residues. CDR3 loop: CATSRDRGANTEAFF.

V usage is TRBV6-2 or TRBV6-3 and J usage is TRBJ2-7; the D call from TCRdb, TRBD2, cannot be confirmed without DNA. CDR1 and CDR2 from the germline V gene are MNHEY and SVGEGT. This CDR3 has 20 residues. The CDR3 sequence is CASSSRSWTSGLYISYEQYF.

CDR3 region: CASSSGQHNEQFF. The V call is TRBV13, the J call TRBJ2-1; without DNA, the TCRdb call of TRBD1 cannot be checked. This CDR3 is built from 13 residues. From germline, CDR1 is PRHDT and CDR2 FYEKMQ (reference sequence).

The chain combines TRBV6-5 with TRBJ2-3; absent DNA, TCRdb's TRBD2 call cannot be checked. The CDR3 consists of 17 residues. The germline V gene encodes CDR1 MNHEY and CDR2 SVGAGI. The CDR3 loop reads CASSYSLRPSSTDTQYF.

This rearrangement joins TRBV29-1 to TRBJ2-1; TCRdb's D call of TRBD1 is untestable without DNA. This CDR3 has 15 residues. Germline loops: CDR1 SQVTM, CDR2 ANQGSEA. The CDR3 protein is CSVDGTGASYNEQFF.

The chain uses TRBV6-2 or TRBV6-3 and TRBJ2-3; TCRdb names TRBD1, which stays unverified in the absence of DNA. Germline CDR1 MNHEY, CDR2 SVGEGT. The CDR3 extends over 17 amino acids. The chain's CDR3 is CASSYTTPDPQGDTQYF.

V and J are TRBV6-5 and TRBJ2-7; the D call of TRBD1 rests on TCRdb alone, since no DNA is present to check it. Germline CDR1 is MNHEY and CDR2 is SVGAGI. CDR3 length equals 16 residues. Here the CDR3 reads CASSYLQGKSSYEQYF.

CDR3 residues: CASRLTGTGGGETQYF. The chain recombines TRBV7-2 with TRBJ2-5; the D gene TCRdb calls, TRBD1, cannot be checked with no DNA. CDR3 length equals 16 residues. The V gene's germline CDR1 is SGHTA and CDR2 FQGNSA.

The chain couples TRBV20-1 to TRBJ1-2; TCRdb's D call, TRBD1, is unchecked because there is no DNA. Germline V gene sequence: CDR1 DFQATT, CDR2 SNEGSKA (reference sequence). CDR3 size: 14 residues. This CDR3 reads CSARDQGANGGYTF.

This chain links TRBV11-2 with TRBJ2-3; TCRdb outputs TRBD1, but without DNA this stays unchecked. The CDR3 has 17 amino acids. Germline-derived CDR1 and CDR2 are SGHAT and FQNNGV. This CDR3 is CASSLSEGGFETDTQYF.

This chain uses TRBV6-6 with TRBJ2-7. The CDR3 has 13 residues. Per germline, CDR1 MNHNY and CDR2 SVGAGI (reference sequence). The CDR3 region is CASSFGTNYEQYF.

V usage is TRBV9 and J usage is TRBJ2-1; there is no DNA to check the TCRdb D call of TRBD1. The CDR3 extends over 13 amino acids. Germline V gene data show CDR1 as SGDLS and CDR2 as YYNGEE. This CDR3 is CASSVDGGYEQFF.

The V and J genes are TRBV18 and TRBJ2-5; as DNA is missing, the TRBD1 call by TCRdb cannot be tested. Germline loops: CDR1 KGHSH, CDR2 LQKENI. This CDR3 is 15 amino acids long. This chain's CDR3 is CASSPSLRGIETQYF.